Following are 20 T cell receptor beta chains from one sample sequenced in a study of breast tumors, draining lymph nodes, adjacent tissues (dated by TCRdb to about 2016). The lymph node samples were taken from the axillary draining lymph nodes of breast cancer patients. To prepare the library, multiplex PCR was applied. The instrument given in TCRdb is Illumina HiSeq 2000. Using fastp trimming at Q25 and MiXCR clonotype assembly, TCRdb reanalyzed the public sequencing data and kept in-frame beta chains. CDR3 protein sequences are deduplicated, and each keeps its most common genes and DNA. Present in this sample are tens of thousands of distinct CDR3 sequences, roughly 29% of which were seen just once. The ten largest clones represent over 8% of the sample. The material sequenced was axillary lymph node tissue. The receptors derive from a female donor with breast cancer. Some clones in this sample may be carry-over from other donors' samples.

This clonotype was recorded once. One base away lies a much larger clone, so this may be a sequencing read error. This chain links TRBV29-1 with TRBJ1-1; 10 nucleotides line up with TRBD1. V lost 4 bases to trimming and J lost 2 bases; unmatched junction nucleotides: 7. Germline CDR1 is SQVTM and CDR2 is ANQGSEA. There are 15 residues in the CDR3. The CDR3 DNA reads as TGCAGCGTTGGGGGCGGGACAGGGGACAACACTGAAGCTTTCTTT. Its protein product is CSVGGGTGDNTEAFF.

The V and J genes are TRBV28 and TRBJ2-7, with D tentatively TRBD2 (5 bases). Trimming shortened V by 2 bases and J by 2 bases, and 25 bases separated the two germline ends. Germline CDR1 MDHEN, CDR2 SYDVKM. The CDR3 spans 19 residues. The CDR3 is CASSLNVGSGLGVAYEQYF. The CDR3 DNA reads as TGTGCCAGCAGTTTAAACGTCGGGTCCGGTTTGGGAGTAGCCTACGAGCAGTACTTC. Supplemented by reference TRBV28 and TRBJ2-7, the full variable domain reads DVKVTQSSRYLVKRTGEKVFLECVQDMDHENMFWYRQDPGLGLRLIYFSYDVKMKEKGDIPEGYSVSREKKERFSLILESASTNQTSMYLCASSLNVGSGLGVAYEQYFGPGTRLTVT.

This clonotype was counted ten times or more. The chain recombines TRBV10-3 with TRBJ2-7; possible D gene TRBD2, 5 bases. Germline CDR1 is ENHRY and CDR2 is SYGVKD. Trimming cost V 9 bases and J 0 bases, with 15 bases left between them. This CDR3 is 14 amino acids long. The CDR3 nucleotides are TGTGCCATTACTGACGGACTGAGCTCCTACGAGCAGTACTTC. This codes for CAITDGLSSYEQYF.

J is TRBJ2-2 and V is TRBV20-1; D is undetermined. The CDR3 length is 14 residues. The germline V and J ends were trimmed by 4 bases and 1 base, with 10 bases remaining between them. CDR1 is DFQATT and CDR2 is SNEGSKA in the germline V gene (reference sequence). CDR3 bases: TGCAGTGCTATGGGCCCTTTGAACACCGGGGAGCTGTTTTTT. This codes for CSAMGPLNTGELFF.

This clonotype was picked up many times. A clone one base away is much larger, so this may be a read error. The rearrangement joins TRBV14 to TRBJ2-5, with TRBD2 identical over 9 bases. This CDR3 is 14 amino acids long. Germline V CDR1 and CDR2: SGHDN, FVKESK. This CDR3 reads CASSQDSGRETQSF. CDR3 sequence (DNA): TGTGCCAGCAGCCAAGATAGCGGGAGAGAGACCCAGTCCTTC.

The V gene is TRBV28, the J gene TRBJ2-1, with 16 nucleotides matching TRBD2. CDR3 length: 19 residues. Germline CDR1 is MDHEN and CDR2 is SYDVKM. The V segment lost 7 bases and the J segment 6 bases; nucleotides outside the gene matches: 15. The CDR3 region is CASTPGLAGGRSRFNEQFF. DNA for the CDR3: TGTGCCAGCACTCCGGGACTAGCGGGAGGGCGAAGTCGTTTCAATGAGCAGTTCTTC.

The gene calls are TRBV7-9 and TRBJ2-7; tentatively, D is TRBD1 (5 bases). V shed 1 base and J shed 5 bases, with 15 bases lying between them. This CDR3 spans 15 amino acids. Germline V gene sequence: CDR1 SEHNR, CDR2 FQNEAQ (reference sequence). CDR3 loop: CASSLGAGLMDEQYF. The CDR3, as DNA: TGTGCCAGCAGCTTAGGCGCAGGGCTGATGGACGAGCAGTACTTC.

For this clonotype: At one of its ends the junction is not consistent with the germline gene, which may arise from a read error. V gene TRBV11-3 combines with J gene TRBJ2-2; D tentatively fits TRBD1 or TRBD2 (5 bases each). The CDR3 runs to 14 residues. Germline V gene sequence: CDR1 SGHNT, CDR2 YENEEA. The CDR3 DNA reads TGTGCCAGCAGCTCGGGACGGAACACCGGGGAGCTGTCTTTC. Translation: CASSSGRNTGELSF.

There are many counts of this clonotype. Mismatch with germline at one junction end may stem from a read error. V usage is TRBV12-5 and J usage is TRBJ1-2, with D tentatively TRBD1 (6 bases). Germline loops: CDR1 LGHNT, CDR2 FRNRAP. The CDR3 is 14 amino acids. This CDR3 is CASGLSSKEQGGVF. The CDR3 nucleotides are TGTGCTAGTGGTTTGTCCTCCAAGGAACAGGGTGGAGTCTTC.

V and J are TRBV5-1 and TRBJ2-7, with D tentatively TRBD1 or TRBD2 (5 bases each). V lost 4 bases and J 11 bases, leaving 22 bases between the germline ends. Germline V gene lookup returns CDR1 SGHRS and CDR2 YFSETQ. The CDR3 covers 14 residues. The CDR3, as DNA: TGCGCCAGCAGCATACTGGGACGGGGTGTTCCCAAGTACTTC. Translation: CASSILGRGVPKYF.

Ten or more counts support this clonotype. Written as DNA, the CDR3 is TGTGCCAGCAGCCCCAAAGGGGCGCGTGGCTACACCTTC. Its translation is CASSPKGARGYTF. The chain combines TRBV7-6 with TRBJ1-2; a weak D match, TRBD1 (5 bases). With 5 bases removed from V and 7 bases from J, the gap between germline ends came to 14 bases. Germline CDR1 SGHVS, CDR2 FNYEAQ. The CDR3 totals 13 residues.

The chain has TRBV30 and TRBJ1-2; TRBD1 aligns across 11 bases. V was pared by 3 bases and J by 1 base, with 13 bases of the junction left unmatched. Germline loops: CDR1 GTSNPN, CDR2 SVGIG (reference sequence). The CDR3 runs to 18 residues. The CDR3 nucleotides read TGTGCCTGGAGAGCCGGGACAGGGGGTCGTAAGGATAACTATGGCTACACCTTC. Its translation: CAWRAGTGGRKDNYGYTF. The full variable domain, completed using reference TRBV30 and TRBJ1-2, is SQTIHQWPATLVQPVGSPLSLECTVEGTSNPNLYWYRQAAGRGLQLLFYSVGIGQISSEVPQNLSASRPQDRQFILSSKKLLLSDSGFYLCAWRAGTGGRKDNYGYTFGSGTRLTVV.

About this clonotype itself: At one end the junction does not follow the germline gene, possibly because of a read error. V usage is TRBV4-1 and J usage is TRBJ1-5; D gene uncertain. From germline, CDR1 is MGHRA and CDR2 YSYEKL. This CDR3 comprises 13 residues. The CDR3 is CASSQESGQPQHF. The CDR3 DNA follows: TGCGCCAGCAGCCAAGAGAGTGGGCAGCCCCAACATTTT.

Many counts were recorded for this clonotype. A much more abundant neighbour one base away suggests this may be a read error. CDR3 region: CSARDPRTSAYEQYF. In DNA form, the CDR3 reads TGCAGTGCTAGAGATCCCCGGACTAGCGCCTACGAGCAGTACTTC. This rearrangement joins TRBV20-1 to TRBJ2-7; TRBD2 matches 9 bases. Germline V gene sequence: CDR1 DFQATT, CDR2 SNEGSKA (reference sequence). V trimming: 0 bases; J trimming: 2 bases; junction bases outside the gene matches: 5. The CDR3 spans 15 residues.

This clonotype was seen more than once but under ten times. A clone one base away is much larger, so this may be a read error. This chain connects TRBV5-4 to TRBJ2-1, with 10 bases identical to TRBD2. The CDR3 loop spans 16 amino acids. V shed 4 bases and J 0 bases; nucleotides not matched to a gene: 4. In germline, CDR1 is SGHNT, CDR2 YYREEE (reference sequence). In DNA form, the CDR3 reads TGTGCCAGCAGCGGGACTAGCGCGAGCTCCTACAATGAGCAGTTCTTC. The encoded protein is CASSGTSASSYNEQFF.

As to this clonotype: Germline and junction disagree at one end, which may indicate a read error. The genes are TRBV11-1 and TRBJ2-5; 9 nucleotides match TRBD2. The CDR3 runs 16 residues. Germline V lookup: CDR1 SGHAT, CDR2 FQDESV (reference sequence). CDR3: CASSVRTSASEETQHF. Written as DNA, the CDR3 is TGTGCCAGCAGCGTCAGGACTAGCGCGAGTGAAGAGACCCAGCACTTC.

This clonotype appeared many times. The rearrangement joins TRBV5-1 to TRBJ1-1; the D is unclear. Per germline, CDR1 SGHRS and CDR2 YFSETQ. The V gene lost 0 bases and the J gene lost 1 base, with 7 bases spanning the gap. This CDR3 contains 14 residues. CDR3 bases: TGCGCCAGCAGCTTGGCTGCCACGAACACTGAAGCTTTCTTT. Translation gives CASSLAATNTEAFF.

At least ten counts were recorded for this clonotype. The chain recombines TRBV11-2 with TRBJ1-4, with D hard to call. From germline, CDR1 is SGHAT and CDR2 FQNNGV. The CDR3 length is 15 residues. The V end was cut by 3 bases, the J end by 3 bases, with 11 bases between. The CDR3 DNA is TGTGCCAGCAGCTTCTATCCCAGATCTAATGAAAAACTGTTTTTT. Its translation: CASSFYPRSNEKLFF.

This clonotype came up once. A clone one base away is much larger, so this may be a read error. The V gene is TRBV27, the J gene TRBJ2-1; D may be TRBD2 (5 bases). Germline V gene lookup returns CDR1 MNHEY and CDR2 SMNVEV (reference sequence). V lost 7 bases and J lost 1, with 11 bases in between. The CDR3 extends over 14 amino acids. The CDR3 DNA reads TGTGCCAGCAAACCCACTAGGTCCTACAATGAGCAGTTCTTC. It specifies CASKPTRSYNEQFF.

About this clonotype: Since no conserved phenylalanine or tryptophan closes the CDR3, a read error is the likely cause. The chain uses TRBV20-1 and TRBJ2-5; TRBD2 matches at 8 bases. The CDR3 totals 15 residues. Germline V gene sequence: CDR1 DFQATT, CDR2 SNEGSKA (reference sequence). The CDR3 sequence: CSAQPGTRRKEAQYY. The CDR3 region has the DNA TGCAGTGCTCAGCCTGGGACTAGGCGAAAAGAGGCCCAGTACTAC.